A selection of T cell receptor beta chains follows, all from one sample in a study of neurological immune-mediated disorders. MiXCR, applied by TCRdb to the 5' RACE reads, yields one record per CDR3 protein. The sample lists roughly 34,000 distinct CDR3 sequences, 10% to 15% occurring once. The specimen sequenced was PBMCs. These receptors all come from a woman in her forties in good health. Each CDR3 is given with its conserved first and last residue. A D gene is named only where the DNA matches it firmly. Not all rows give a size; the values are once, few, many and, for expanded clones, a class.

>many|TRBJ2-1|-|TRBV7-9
TGTGCCAGCAGCCGACTAGACGGCCATGAGCAGTTCTTC
CASSRLDGHEQFF
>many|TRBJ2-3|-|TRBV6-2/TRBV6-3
TGTGCCAGCGAGGGGTCCCTCAGGGATACGCAGTATTTT
CASEGSLRDTQYF
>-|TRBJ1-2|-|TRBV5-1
TGCGCCAGCAGCGTGGAGAGGGGGGACTATGGCTACACCTTC
CASSVERGDYGYTF
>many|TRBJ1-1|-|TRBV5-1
TGCGCCAGCAGCTTTAACCCGAGGAACACTGAAGCTTTCTTT
CASSFNPRNTEAFF
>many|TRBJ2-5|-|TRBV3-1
TGTGCCAGCAGCCAAGATGGGACCGGGGGAGGAGAGACCCAGTACTTC
CASSQDGTGGGETQYF
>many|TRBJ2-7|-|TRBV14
TGTGCCAGCAGCGGTTGGTTAGGACACTACGAGCAGTACTTC
CASSGWLGHYEQYF
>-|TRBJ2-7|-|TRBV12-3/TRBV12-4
TGTGCCAGCACCCGGGGTTACGAGCAGTACTTC
CASTRGYEQYF
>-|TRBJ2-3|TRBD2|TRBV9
TGTGCCAGCAGCGTAGGAAATAGCGGGAGCGCAGATACGCAGTATTTT
CASSVGNSGSADTQYF
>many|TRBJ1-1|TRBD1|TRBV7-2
TGTGCCAGCAGCCCAAGACAGGGAATTGGCACTGAAGCTTTCTTT
CASSPRQGIGTEAFF
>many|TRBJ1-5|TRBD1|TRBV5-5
TGTGCCAGCAGCCTGGACAGGGCTACCAATCAGCCCCAGCATTTT
CASSLDRATNQPQHF
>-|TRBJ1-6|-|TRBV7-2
TGTGCCAGCAGCTTATCCAGTATCGCTTCACCCCTGCACTTT
CASSLSSIASPLHF
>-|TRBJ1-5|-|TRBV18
TGTGCCAGCTCACGGGAACAGGGTAGCAATCAGCCCCAGCATTTT
CASSREQGSNQPQHF
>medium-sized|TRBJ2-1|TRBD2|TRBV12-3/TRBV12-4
TGTGCCAGCAGTCCAGCGGGAGAGAATGAGCAGTTCTTC
CASSPAGENEQFF
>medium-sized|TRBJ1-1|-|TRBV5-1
TGCGCCAGCAGCTTGTTCGGGGATCCGAACACTGAAGCTTTCTTT
CASSLFGDPNTEAFF
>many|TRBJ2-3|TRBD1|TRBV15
TGTGCCACCAGCCTTGACAGGGGGCCGGTGGATACGCAGTATTTT
CATSLDRGPVDTQYF
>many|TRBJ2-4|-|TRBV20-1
TGCAGTGCTTCCCCACAGGGACAGCGGGACATTCAGTACTTC
CSASPQGQRDIQYF
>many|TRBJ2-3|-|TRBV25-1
TGTGCCAGCAGGATACAGGGTGCTCGAGATACGCAGTATTTT
CASRIQGARDTQYF
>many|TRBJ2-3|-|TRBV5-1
TGCGCCAGCGCGGGGGCCAGCACAGATACGCAGTATTTT
CASAGASTDTQYF
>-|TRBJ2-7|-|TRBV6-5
TGTGCCAGTTCGGTCAGAAACTCCTACGAGCAGTACTTC
CASSVRNSYEQYF
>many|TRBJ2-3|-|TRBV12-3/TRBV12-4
TGTGCCAGCAGTCCCTCCACAGATACGCAGTATTTT
CASSPSTDTQYF
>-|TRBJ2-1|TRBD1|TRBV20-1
TGCAGTGCTAGGACAGGGAACGATGATGAGCAGTTCTTC
CSARTGNDDEQFF
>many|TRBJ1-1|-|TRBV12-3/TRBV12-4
TGTGCCAGCAGTTACAGCAGAAGGACTGAAGCTTTCTTT
CASSYSRRTEAFF
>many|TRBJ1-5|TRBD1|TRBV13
TGTGCCAGCAGCTTAGGCCCGACAGGGGAACAGCCCCAGCATTTT
CASSLGPTGEQPQHF
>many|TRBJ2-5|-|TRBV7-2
TGTGCCAGCAGCCTATTAGAGACCCAGTACTTC
CASSLLETQYF
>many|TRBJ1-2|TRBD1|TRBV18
TGTGCCAGCTCACTACAGGGGGCGGACTATGGCTACACCTTC
CASSLQGADYGYTF
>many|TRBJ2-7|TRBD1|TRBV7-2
TGTGCCAGCAGCTCCCGGGACAGAGTTTTTGACGAGCAGTACTTC
CASSSRDRVFDEQYF
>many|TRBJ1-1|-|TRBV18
TGTGCCAGCTCACCACCTAGACGGGGCGCTGGCACTGAAGCTTTCTTT
CASSPPRRGAGTEAFF
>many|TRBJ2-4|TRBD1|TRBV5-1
TGCGCCAGCAGCCCCGGACTGGACAGGCTAGCCAAAAACATTCAGTACTTC
CASSPGLDRLAKNIQYF
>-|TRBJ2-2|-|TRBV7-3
TGTACCAGCAGCTCCGGGGATATGCCGGGGACCGGGGAGCTGTTTTTT
CTSSSGDMPGTGELFF
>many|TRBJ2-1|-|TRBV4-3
TGCGCCAGCAGCCAAGGGGGTGAGCAGTTCTTC
CASSQGGEQFF
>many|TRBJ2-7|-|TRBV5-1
TGCGCCAGCAGCAGTCGGACCGACAGCTCCTACGAGCAGTACTTC
CASSSRTDSSYEQYF
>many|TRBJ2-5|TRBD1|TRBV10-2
TGCGCCAGCAGTGGACAGGGGTTGGTCCAAGAGACCCAGTACTTC
CASSGQGLVQETQYF
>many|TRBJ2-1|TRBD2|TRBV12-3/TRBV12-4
TGTGCCAGCAGTTTAGGGGGACTAGCGGGGGGGTCAAGGCAGTTCTTC
CASSLGGLAGGSRQFF
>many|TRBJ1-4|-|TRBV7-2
TGTGCCAGCAGCGCACAAAAAGCAACTAATGAAAAACTGTTTTTT
CASSAQKATNEKLFF
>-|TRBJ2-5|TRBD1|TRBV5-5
TGTGCCAGCAGCTCGATCCGGGACAGGGGGCAAGAGACCCAGTACTTC
CASSSIRDRGQETQYF
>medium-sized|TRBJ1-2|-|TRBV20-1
TGCAGTGCTAGAGTAAACCGCGGCTCCGGCGGCTACACCTTC
CSARVNRGSGGYTF
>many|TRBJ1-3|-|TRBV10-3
TGTGCCATCAATCAGGGGTCTGGAAACACCATATATTTT
CAINQGSGNTIYF
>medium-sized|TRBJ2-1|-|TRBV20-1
TGCAGTGCTAGAGATAGGGGGACTACAAAGTTCTTC
CSARDRGTTKFF
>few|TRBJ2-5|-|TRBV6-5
TGTGCCAGCAGTACAGGACAGTTCTACGACTTTAGAGAGACCCAGTACTTC
CASSTGQFYDFRETQYF
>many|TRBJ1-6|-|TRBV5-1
TGCGCCAGCAGCCCATCCCGAGGCGAGGGACCCCTCCACTTT
CASSPSRGEGPLHF
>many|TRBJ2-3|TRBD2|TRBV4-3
TGCGCCAGCAGCCAAGCGCTAGCGGGGCGCACAGATACGCAGTATTTT
CASSQALAGRTDTQYF
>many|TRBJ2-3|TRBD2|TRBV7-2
TGTGCCAGCAGCTTAACTAGCGGGAGGGGGTTCACAGATACGCAGTATTTT
CASSLTSGRGFTDTQYF
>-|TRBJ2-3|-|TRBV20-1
TGCAGTGCCTGGACTGGGTCGACAGATACGCAGTATTTT
CSAWTGSTDTQYF
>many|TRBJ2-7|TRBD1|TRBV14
TGTGCCAGCAGCCCCCGGACAGGATCCTACGAGCAGTACTTC
CASSPRTGSYEQYF
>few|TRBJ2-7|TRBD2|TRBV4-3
TGCGCCAGCAGCCAGGGACGAATCCTAGCGGGAGGATCGTACGAGCAGTACTTC
CASSQGRILAGGSYEQYF
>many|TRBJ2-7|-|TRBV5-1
TGCGCCAGCAGCCAGGACGGAGTCTACGAGCAGTACTTC
CASSQDGVYEQYF
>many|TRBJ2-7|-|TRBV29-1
TGCAGCGTTGGGAGAAGGTCCGAGCAGTACTTC
CSVGRRSEQYF
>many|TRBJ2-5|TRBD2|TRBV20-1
TGCAGTGCTCGGGGGGGTTCCGAGACCCAGTACTTC
CSARGGSETQYF
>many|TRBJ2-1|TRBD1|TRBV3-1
TGTGCCAGCAGCCAGCGGACAGGATACAATGAGCAGTTCTTC
CASSQRTGYNEQFF
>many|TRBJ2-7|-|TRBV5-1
TGCGCCAGCAGCTTGGATGTGGCAGGGGGGGGCTACGAGCAGTACTTC
CASSLDVAGGGYEQYF
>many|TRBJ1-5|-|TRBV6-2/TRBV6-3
TGTGCCAGCAGTAGCCGGGAGGTTAGCAATCAGCCCCAGCATTTT
CASSSREVSNQPQHF
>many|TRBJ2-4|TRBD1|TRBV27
TGTGCCAGCAGTTCCCATACAGGGGAAAACATTCAGTACTTC
CASSSHTGENIQYF
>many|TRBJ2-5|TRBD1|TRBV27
TGTGCCAGCAGTTTACGGGCCGGGACAGGAGAGACCCAGTACTTC
CASSLRAGTGETQYF
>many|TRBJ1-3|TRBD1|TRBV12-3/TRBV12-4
TGTGCCAGCAGTTTCCGGGACAGGGTAGCCAGGTCTGGAAACACCATATATTTT
CASSFRDRVARSGNTIYF
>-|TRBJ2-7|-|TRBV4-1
TGCGCCAGCAGCCAAGAGTCGGGGACACCGTCCTACGAGCAGTACTTC
CASSQESGTPSYEQYF
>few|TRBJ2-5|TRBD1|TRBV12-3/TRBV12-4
TGTGCCAGCAGGCTGACAGGGGGAATGGGTGAGACCCAGTACTTC
CASRLTGGMGETQYF
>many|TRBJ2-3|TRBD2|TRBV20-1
TGCAGTGCTAGAGATAGGGGCGGGGGATGGACAGATACGCAGTATTTT
CSARDRGGGWTDTQYF